The sequence of this T cell receptor beta chain was determined in a study of OX40 agonist ivuxolimab in advanced cancers. The CDR3 covers 14 residues. CDR1 is KGHSH, CDR2 LQKENI, per germline. The V end was cut by 1 base, the J end by 3 bases, with 10 bases between. Only in-frame clones appear in the TCRdb table, and some are missing; sequencing was by immunoSEQ multiplex PCR. In the table there are around 66,000 clones, around 84% of which are singletons. The TCR was taken from an adult with an advanced solid tumor such as melanoma, head and neck, liver or kidney cancer. Sequences were derived from CD4+ or CD8+ T cells sorted from blood, sampled in a trial of the OX40 agonist ivuxolimab. The chain is built from TRBV18 and TRBJ2-7; D tentatively reads TRBD1 or TRBD2 (6 bases each). The CDR3: CASSPRGADYEQYF. In DNA, the CDR3 is TGTGCCAGCTCACCACGGGGGGCGGACTACGAGCAGTACTTC. Based on the CDR3 plus reference TRBV18 and TRBJ2-7, the full variable domain is NAGVMQNPRHLVRRRGQEARLRCSPMKGHSHVYWYRQLPEEGLKFMVYLQKENIIDESGMPKERFSAEFPKEGPSILRIQQVVRGDSAAYFCASSPRGADYEQYFGPGTRLTVT.